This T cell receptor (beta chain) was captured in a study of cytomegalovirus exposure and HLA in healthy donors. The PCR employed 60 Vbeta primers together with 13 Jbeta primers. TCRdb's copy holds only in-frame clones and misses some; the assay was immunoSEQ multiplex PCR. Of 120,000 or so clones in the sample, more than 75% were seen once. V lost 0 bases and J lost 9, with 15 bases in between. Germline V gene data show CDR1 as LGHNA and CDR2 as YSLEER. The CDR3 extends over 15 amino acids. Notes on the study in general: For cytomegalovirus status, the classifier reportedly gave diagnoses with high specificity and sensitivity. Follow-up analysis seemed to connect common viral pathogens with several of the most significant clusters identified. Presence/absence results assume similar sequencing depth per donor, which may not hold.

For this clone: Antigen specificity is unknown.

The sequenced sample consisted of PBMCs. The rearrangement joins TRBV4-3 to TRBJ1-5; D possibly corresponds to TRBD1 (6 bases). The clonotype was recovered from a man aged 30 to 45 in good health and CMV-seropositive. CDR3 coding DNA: TGCGCCAGCAGCCAAGAAGCAGGGCTGGACAGGCCCCAGCATTTT. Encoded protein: CASSQEAGLDRPQHF.